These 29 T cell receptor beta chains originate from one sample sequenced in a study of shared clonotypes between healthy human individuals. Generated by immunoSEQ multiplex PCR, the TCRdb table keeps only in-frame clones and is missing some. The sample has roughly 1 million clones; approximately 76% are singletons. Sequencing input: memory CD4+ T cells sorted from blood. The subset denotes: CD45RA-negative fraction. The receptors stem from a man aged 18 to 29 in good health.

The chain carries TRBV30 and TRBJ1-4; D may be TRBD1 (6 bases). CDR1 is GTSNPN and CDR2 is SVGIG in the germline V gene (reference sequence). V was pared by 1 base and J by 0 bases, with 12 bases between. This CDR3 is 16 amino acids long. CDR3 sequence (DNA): TGTGCCTGGAGTGACCTCAGGGGACCAACTAATGAAAAACTGTTTTTT. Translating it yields CAWSDLRGPTNEKLFF.

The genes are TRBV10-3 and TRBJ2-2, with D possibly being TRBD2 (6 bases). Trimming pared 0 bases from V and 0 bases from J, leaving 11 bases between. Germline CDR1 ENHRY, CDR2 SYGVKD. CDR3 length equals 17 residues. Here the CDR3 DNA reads TGTGCCATCAGTGAGTCCCAGGGCGGGACGAACACCGGGGAGCTGTTTTTT. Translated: CAISESQGGTNTGELFF.

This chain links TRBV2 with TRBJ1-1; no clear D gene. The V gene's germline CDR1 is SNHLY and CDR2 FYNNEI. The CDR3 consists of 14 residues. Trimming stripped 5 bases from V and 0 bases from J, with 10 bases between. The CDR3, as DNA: TGTGCCAGCAGTAGCTTGGGGTTGAACACTGAAGCTTTCTTT. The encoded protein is CASSSLGLNTEAFF.

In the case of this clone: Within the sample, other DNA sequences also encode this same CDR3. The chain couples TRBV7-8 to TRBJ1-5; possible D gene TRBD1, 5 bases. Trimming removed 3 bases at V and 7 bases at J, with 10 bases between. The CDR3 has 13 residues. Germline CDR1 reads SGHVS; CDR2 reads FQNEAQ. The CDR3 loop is CASSFQGNQPQHF. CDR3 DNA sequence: TGTGCCAGCAGCTTTCAGGGAAACCAGCCCCAGCATTTT.

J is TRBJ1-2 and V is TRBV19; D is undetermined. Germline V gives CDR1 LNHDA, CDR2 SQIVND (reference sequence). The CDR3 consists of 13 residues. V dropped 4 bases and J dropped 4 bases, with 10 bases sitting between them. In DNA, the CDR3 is TGTGCCAGTAGTACCCTAGCGGGCTATGGCTACACCTTC. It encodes CASSTLAGYGYTF.

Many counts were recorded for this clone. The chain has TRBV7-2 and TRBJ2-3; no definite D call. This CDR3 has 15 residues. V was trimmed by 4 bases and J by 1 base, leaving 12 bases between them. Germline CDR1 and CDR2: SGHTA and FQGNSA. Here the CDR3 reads CASSSWGFGTDTQYF. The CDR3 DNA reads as TGTGCCAGCAGCTCGTGGGGTTTTGGCACAGATACGCAGTATTTT.

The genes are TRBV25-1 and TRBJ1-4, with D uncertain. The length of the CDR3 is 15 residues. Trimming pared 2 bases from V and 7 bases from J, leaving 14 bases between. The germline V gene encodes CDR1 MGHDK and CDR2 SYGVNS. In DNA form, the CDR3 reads TGTGCCAGCAGTGAAACGGGTAGGACCATTGAAAAACTGTTTTTT. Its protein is CASSETGRTIEKLFF.

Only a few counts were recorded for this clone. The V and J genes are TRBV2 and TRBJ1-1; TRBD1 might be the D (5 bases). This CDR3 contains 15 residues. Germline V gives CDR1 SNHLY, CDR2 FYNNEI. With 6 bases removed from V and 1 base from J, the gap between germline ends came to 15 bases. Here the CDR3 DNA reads TGTGCCAGCAGACAGGATGTTCAGCGGAACACTGAAGCTTTCTTT. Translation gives CASRQDVQRNTEAFF.

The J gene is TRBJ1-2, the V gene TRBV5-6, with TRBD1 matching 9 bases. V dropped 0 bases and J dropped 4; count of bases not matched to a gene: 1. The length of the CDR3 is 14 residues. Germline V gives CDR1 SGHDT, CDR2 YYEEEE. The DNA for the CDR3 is TGTGCCAGCAGCTTGGAACAGGGGGCCTATGGCTACACCTTC. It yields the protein CASSLEQGAYGYTF.

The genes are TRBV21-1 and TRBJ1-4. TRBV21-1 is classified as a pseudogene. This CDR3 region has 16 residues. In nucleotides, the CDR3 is TGTGCCAGCAGCAAAGTATTGCGGAAAACTAATGAAAAACTGTTTTTT. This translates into CASSKVLRKTNEKLFF.

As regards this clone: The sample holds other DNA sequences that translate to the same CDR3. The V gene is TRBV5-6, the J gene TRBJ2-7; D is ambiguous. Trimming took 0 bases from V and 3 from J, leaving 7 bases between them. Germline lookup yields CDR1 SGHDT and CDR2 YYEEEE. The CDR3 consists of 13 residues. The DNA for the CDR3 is TGTGCCAGCAGCTTGGCACAAGGCTACGAGCAGTACTTC. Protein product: CASSLAQGYEQYF.

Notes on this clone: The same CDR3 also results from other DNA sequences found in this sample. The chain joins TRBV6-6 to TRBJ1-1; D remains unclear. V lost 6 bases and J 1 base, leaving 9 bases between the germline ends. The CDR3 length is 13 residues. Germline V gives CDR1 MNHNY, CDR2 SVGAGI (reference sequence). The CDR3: CASRQDGNTEAFF. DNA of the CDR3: TGTGCCAGCAGACAAGACGGGAACACTGAAGCTTTCTTT.

CDR3 sequence reads: CAWTPGREAFF. The CDR3 DNA follows: TGTGCCTGGACCCCCGGACGTGAAGCTTTCTTT. The rearrangement uses TRBV30 and TRBJ1-1; D is undetermined. V dropped 4 bases and J dropped 7 bases, with 10 bases sitting between them. Germline lookup yields CDR1 GTSNPN and CDR2 SVGIG (reference sequence). The CDR3 has 11 amino acids.

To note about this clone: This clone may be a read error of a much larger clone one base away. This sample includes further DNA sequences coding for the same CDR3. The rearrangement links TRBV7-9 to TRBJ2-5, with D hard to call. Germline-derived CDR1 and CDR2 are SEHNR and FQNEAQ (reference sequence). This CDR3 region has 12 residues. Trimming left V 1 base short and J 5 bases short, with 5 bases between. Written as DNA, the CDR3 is TGTGCCAGCAGCTTAGATCAGGAGACCCAGTACTTC. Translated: CASSLDQETQYF.

As DNA, the CDR3 is TGTGCCAGCAGCTTGGTCCCCCTTAGCGGGAAGACCTACAATGAGCAGTTCTTC. It is translated as CASSLVPLSGKTYNEQFF. V gene TRBV5-6 combines with J gene TRBJ2-1, with 8 bases fitting TRBD2. The V segment lost 0 bases and the J segment 2 bases; nucleotides outside the gene matches: 10. This CDR3 region has 18 residues. Germline V CDR1 and CDR2: SGHDT, YYEEEE.

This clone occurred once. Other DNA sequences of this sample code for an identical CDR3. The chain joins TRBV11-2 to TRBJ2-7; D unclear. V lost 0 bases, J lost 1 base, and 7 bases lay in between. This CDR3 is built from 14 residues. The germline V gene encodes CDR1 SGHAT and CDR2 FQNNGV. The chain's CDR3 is CASSLDRVSYEQYF. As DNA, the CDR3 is TGTGCCAGCAGCTTAGATCGTGTATCCTACGAGCAGTACTTC.

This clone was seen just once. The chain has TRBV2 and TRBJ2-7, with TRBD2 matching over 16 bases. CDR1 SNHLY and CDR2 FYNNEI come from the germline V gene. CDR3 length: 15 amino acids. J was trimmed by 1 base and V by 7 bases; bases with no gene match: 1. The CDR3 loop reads CASKGLAGGSYEQYF. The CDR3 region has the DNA TGTGCCAGCAAGGGACTAGCGGGAGGGTCCTACGAGCAGTACTTC.

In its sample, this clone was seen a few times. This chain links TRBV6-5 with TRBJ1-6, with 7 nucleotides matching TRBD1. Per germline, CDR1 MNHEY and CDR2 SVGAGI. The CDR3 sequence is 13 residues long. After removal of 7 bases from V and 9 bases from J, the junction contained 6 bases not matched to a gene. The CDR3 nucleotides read TGTGCCAGCATTTCCTACAGGGGTTCACCCCTCCACTTT. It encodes CASISYRGSPLHF.

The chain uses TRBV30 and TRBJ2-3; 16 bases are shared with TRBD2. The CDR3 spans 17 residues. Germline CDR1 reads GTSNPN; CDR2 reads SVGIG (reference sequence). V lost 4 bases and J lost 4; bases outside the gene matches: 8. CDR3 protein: CAWTYPGLAGGSDTQYF. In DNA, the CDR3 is TGTGCCTGGACTTATCCGGGACTAGCGGGAGGGTCAGATACGCAGTATTTT.

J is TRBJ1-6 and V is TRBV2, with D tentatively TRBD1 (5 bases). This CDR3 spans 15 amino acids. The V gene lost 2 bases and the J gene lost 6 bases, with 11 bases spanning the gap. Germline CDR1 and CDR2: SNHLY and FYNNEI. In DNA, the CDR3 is TGTGCCAGCAGTGAATACCGGGGCGGTAATTCACCCCTCCACTTT. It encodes CASSEYRGGNSPLHF.

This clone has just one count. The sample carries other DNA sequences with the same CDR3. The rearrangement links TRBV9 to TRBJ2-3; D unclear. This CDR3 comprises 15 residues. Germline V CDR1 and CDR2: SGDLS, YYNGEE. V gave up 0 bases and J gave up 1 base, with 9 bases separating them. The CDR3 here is CASSVGLTGTDTQYF. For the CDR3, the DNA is TGTGCCAGCAGCGTAGGACTCACTGGCACAGATACGCAGTATTTT.

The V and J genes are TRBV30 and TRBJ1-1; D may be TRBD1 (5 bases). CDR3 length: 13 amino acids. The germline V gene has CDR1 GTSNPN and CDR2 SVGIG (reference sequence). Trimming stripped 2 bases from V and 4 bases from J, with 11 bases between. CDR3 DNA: TGTGCCTGGAGTTACACAGGTCGCACTGAAGCTTTCTTT. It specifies CAWSYTGRTEAFF.

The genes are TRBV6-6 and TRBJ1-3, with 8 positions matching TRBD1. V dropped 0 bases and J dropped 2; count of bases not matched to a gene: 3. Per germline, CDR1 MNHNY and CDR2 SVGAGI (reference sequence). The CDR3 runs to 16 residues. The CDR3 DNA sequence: TGTGCCAGCAGTTACTCTGCAGGGGGCGCTGGAAACACCATATATTTT. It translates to CASSYSAGGAGNTIYF.

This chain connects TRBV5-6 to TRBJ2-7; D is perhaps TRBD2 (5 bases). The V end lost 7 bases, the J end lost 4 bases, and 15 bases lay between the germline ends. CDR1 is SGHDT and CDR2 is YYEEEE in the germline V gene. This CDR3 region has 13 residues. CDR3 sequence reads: CASGLLHRYEQYF. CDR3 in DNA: TGTGCCAGCGGACTTTTACACCGTTACGAGCAGTACTTC.

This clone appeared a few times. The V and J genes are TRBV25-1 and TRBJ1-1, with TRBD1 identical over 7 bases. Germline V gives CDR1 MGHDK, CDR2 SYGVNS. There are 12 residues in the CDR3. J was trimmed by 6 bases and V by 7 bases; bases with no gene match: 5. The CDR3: CASTAGGAEAFF. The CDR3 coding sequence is TGTGCCAGCACTGCAGGGGGGGCTGAAGCTTTCTTT.

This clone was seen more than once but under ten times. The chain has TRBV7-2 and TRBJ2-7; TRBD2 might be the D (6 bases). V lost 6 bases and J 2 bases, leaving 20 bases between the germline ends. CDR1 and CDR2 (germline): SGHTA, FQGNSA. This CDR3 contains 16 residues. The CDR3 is CASSLDWGVPAYEQYF. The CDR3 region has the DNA TGTGCCAGCAGTCTTGACTGGGGGGTACCAGCCTACGAGCAGTACTTC.

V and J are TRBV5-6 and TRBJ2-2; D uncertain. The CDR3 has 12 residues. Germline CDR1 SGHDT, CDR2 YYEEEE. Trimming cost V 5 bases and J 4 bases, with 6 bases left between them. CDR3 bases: TGTGCCAGCAGTCCCGTCACCGGGGAGCTGTTTTTT. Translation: CASSPVTGELFF.

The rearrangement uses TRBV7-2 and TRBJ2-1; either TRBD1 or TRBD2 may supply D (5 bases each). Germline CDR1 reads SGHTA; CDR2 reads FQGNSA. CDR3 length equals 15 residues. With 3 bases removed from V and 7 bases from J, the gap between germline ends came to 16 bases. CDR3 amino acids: CASSFPGPVRNEQFF. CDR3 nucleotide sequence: TGTGCCAGCAGCTTTCCGGGGCCAGTTAGAAATGAGCAGTTCTTC.

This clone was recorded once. The CDR3 DNA reads as TGTGCCAGCAGTTACTCGAGTACTACCGGGGAGCTGTTTTTT. Protein product: CASSYSSTTGELFF. The chain links TRBV6-5 to TRBJ2-2, with unresolved D. The germline CDR1 and CDR2 sequences are MNHEY and SVGAGI. This CDR3 has 14 residues. Trimming removed 0 bases from V and 5 bases from J, with 7 bases in between.